This entry features one T cell receptor beta chain sequence. What it binds is not known. This sample is drawn from a study of shared clonotypes between healthy human individuals. Study background: Each donor had three CD4 naive, three CD4 memory, two CD8 naive and one CD8 memory plate.

CD45RO-negative, CCR7-selected cells formed the naive CD8 fraction, which excluded terminally differentiated effector memory CD45RA+ cells. Germline CDR1 and CDR2: MNHNS and SASEGT. Trimming removed 2 bases at V and 4 bases at J, with 19 bases between. The CDR3 runs to 17 residues. Study-wide results and limits: Among donors, sharing of clonotypes was expected to be affected by sequencing depth. Naive subsets generally exceeded memory subsets in estimated richness.

Deep was the level at which the assay was run. This table comes from immunoSEQ multiplex PCR, and its TCRdb copy is limited to in-frame clones, with some not included. The repertoire holds about 820,000 clones, 80% to 95% seen once, with 24% in the top ten. The sample taken for sequencing was naive CD8+ T cells sorted from blood. This clonotype originated in a man younger than 45 in good health. J is TRBJ2-3 and V is TRBV6-1; no clear D. CDR3 sequence reads: CASSENDVGITADTQYF. DNA for the CDR3: TGTGCCAGCAGTGAAAATGATGTAGGGATCACCGCAGATACGCAGTATTTT.